Listed here are 27 T cell receptor beta chains from one sample, sequenced in a study of T cells in Graves' hyperthyroidism and ophthalmopathy. TCR beta CDR3 regions were amplified from RNA transcripts. HTBI primers were the set used in a first-round RT-PCR of the TCR CDR3. Each CDR3 protein is one row after TCRdb ran MiXCR on the multiplex PCR reads. The data hold approximately 740,000 distinct CDR3 sequences, with 11% to 15% observed a single time. The sequenced sample consisted of blood. The origin of the receptors is a woman under 30 with Graves' hyperthyroidism.

The sample holds many counts of this clonotype. The chain carries TRBV18 and TRBJ2-5; D remains ambiguous. Per the germline V gene, CDR1 is KGHSH and CDR2 is LQKENI. The CDR3 contains 18 residues. Trimming left V 5 bases short and J 3 bases short, with 25 bases between. The CDR3 DNA reads TGTGCCAGCTCATCGAACCACCCTGGCCAGATTAACAAAGAGACCCAGTACTTC. Its translation is CASSSNHPGQINKETQYF.

This clonotype was observed at least ten times. The chain recombines TRBV3-1 with TRBJ2-1; D perhaps matches TRBD2 (5 bases). CDR1 LGHDT and CDR2 YNNKEL come from the germline V gene (reference sequence). V was cut by 4 bases and J by 9 bases, with 13 bases left in between. The CDR3 is made up of 13 amino acids. CDR3 in DNA: TGTGCCAGCAGCCCTACTCGGAGGACTGAGCAGTTCTTC. Protein: CASSPTRRTEQFF.

This clonotype was counted only a few times. V gene TRBV4-1 combines with J gene TRBJ2-5; TRBD2 is a possible D gene (5 bases). The CDR3 has 13 amino acids. The V gene's germline CDR1 is MGHRA and CDR2 YSYEKL. V was shortened by 8 bases and J by 2 bases, with 12 bases between the two germline ends. CDR3 loop: CASARVGQETQYF. The CDR3 nucleotides are TGCGCCAGCGCGCGGGTCGGACAAGAGACCCAGTACTTC.

V gene TRBV24-1 combines with J gene TRBJ2-7; 7 bases agree with TRBD2. Germline assignment: CDR1 KGHDR and CDR2 SFDVKD. The V and J ends lost 5 bases and 5 bases, in that order; junction bases with no gene match: 14. The CDR3 loop spans 16 amino acids. The CDR3 sequence: CATSAAGGDPLHEQYF. The CDR3 DNA reads TGTGCCACCAGTGCCGCTGGGGGGGACCCCTTACACGAGCAGTACTTC.

This clonotype came up many times. The chain joins TRBV13 to TRBJ2-2; 7 nucleotides agree with TRBD1. CDR3 length: 20 amino acids. Germline V gene data show CDR1 as PRHDT and CDR2 as FYEKMQ (reference sequence). The trim removed 2 bases at V and 0 bases at J, leaving 15 bases unmatched. Here the CDR3 DNA reads TGTGCCAGCAGCTTAAGGGACAGAACCGCGATTAGCGCGAACACCGGGGAGCTGTTTTTT. This sequence encodes CASSLRDRTAISANTGELFF.

The table lists this clonotype with many counts. The rearrangement joins TRBV5-6 to TRBJ2-7; 13 bases map to TRBD2. The CDR3 extends over 16 amino acids. The J segment lost 3 bases and the V segment lost 3 bases, leaving 6 bases of the junction unmatched. CDR1 is SGHDT and CDR2 is YYEEEE in the germline V gene. CDR3 sequence: CASSSFGTSGNYEQYF. CDR3 bases: TGTGCCAGCAGCTCCTTCGGGACTAGCGGGAACTACGAGCAGTACTTC. The full variable domain, rest sourced from reference TRBV5-6 and TRBJ2-7, is DAGVTQSPTHLIKTRGQQVTLRCSPKSGHDTVSWYQQALGQGPQFIFQYYEEEERQRGNFPDRFSGHQFPNYSSELNVNALLLGDSALYLCASSSFGTSGNYEQYFGPGTRLTVT.

This clonotype was observed many times. This chain links TRBV28 with TRBJ2-1; 12 nucleotides agree with TRBD1. Germline V gives CDR1 MDHEN, CDR2 SYDVKM. V dropped 8 bases and J dropped 8; count of bases not matched to a gene: 7. The CDR3 loop spans 14 amino acids. DNA for the CDR3: TGTGCCAGCGGTCAGGGACAGGGGGCTTATGAGCAGTTCTTC. Translation gives CASGQGQGAYEQFF.

The table lists this clonotype with a few counts. This rearrangement joins TRBV24-1 to TRBJ2-3, with 10 positions matching TRBD1. The CDR3 has 16 residues. The germline gives CDR1 KGHDR, CDR2 SFDVKD. V was clipped by 1 base and J by 4 bases; unmatched bases: 4. The CDR3 here is CATSDFGTGDSDTQYF. DNA for the CDR3: TGTGCCACCAGTGATTTTGGGACAGGGGATTCAGATACGCAGTATTTT.

The V call is TRBV7-9, the J call TRBJ2-7, with D hard to call. V was trimmed by 5 bases and J by 6 bases, leaving 11 bases between them. Germline CDR1 SEHNR, CDR2 FQNEAQ (reference sequence). This CDR3 region has 12 residues. This CDR3 is CASSHLASEQYF. CDR3 DNA sequence: TGTGCCAGCAGCCACCTCGCCAGCGAGCAGTACTTC.

As concerns this clonotype: Given a much more abundant clone one base away, this may be a read error. V and J are TRBV11-3 and TRBJ2-1; possibly TRBD1 for D (5 bases). This CDR3 has 12 amino acids. The germline CDR1 and CDR2 sequences are SGHNT and YENEEA. The CDR3, as DNA: TGTGCCAGCAGCCCAGGGAAGAATGAGCAGCTCTTC. It specifies CASSPGKNEQLF.

This sequence joins TRBV20-1 and TRBJ2-2; D uncertain. Deletions cut 1 base from V and 1 base from J, with 7 bases between. The CDR3 loop spans 14 amino acids. CDR1 and CDR2 (germline): DFQATT, SNEGSKA (reference sequence). This CDR3 is CSARGERNTGELFF. CDR3 DNA sequence: TGCAGTGCTAGAGGAGAGAGGAACACCGGGGAGCTGTTTTTT.

In this sample, this clonotype turned up many times. The chain employs TRBV27 and TRBJ1-1; 9 bases are shared with TRBD1. The V gene's germline CDR1 is MNHEY and CDR2 SMNVEV (reference sequence). The CDR3 is 13 residues long. After removal of 5 bases from V and 11 bases from J, the junction contained 9 bases not matched to a gene. The CDR3 DNA is TGTGCCAGCAGTCTGGACAGGGGAGGTTGGGCTTTCTTT. It translates to CASSLDRGGWAFF.

V is TRBV28 and J is TRBJ2-7, with D hard to call. Germline CDR1 and CDR2: MDHEN and SYDVKM. The CDR3 runs 13 residues. The V end lost 6 bases, the J end lost 6 bases, and 15 bases lay between the germline ends. As DNA, the CDR3 is TGTGCCAGCAGACCCACCCGGGCCGGCGAGCAGTACTTC. The encoded protein is CASRPTRAGEQYF.

This clonotype was observed a few times. This CDR3 is CASSLTGTPYNEQFF. CDR3 sequence (DNA): TGTGCCAGCAGCCTAACCGGGACTCCCTACAATGAGCAGTTCTTC. This sequence joins TRBV14 and TRBJ2-1; a weak D match, TRBD2 (6 bases). The V and J ends lost 4 bases and 2 bases respectively, with 12 bases between them. The germline CDR1 and CDR2 sequences are SGHDN and FVKESK. The CDR3 has 15 amino acids.

This clonotype was detected many times. The chain combines TRBV12-3 or TRBV12-4 with TRBJ2-5; TRBD2 might be the D (5 bases). This CDR3 has 16 amino acids. Trimming removed 4 bases from V and 3 bases from J, with 18 bases in between. The CDR3 DNA reads TGTGCCAGCAGTTATCGCCATCAAGCGGAAAAAGAGACCCAGTACTTC. Translated, it gives CASSYRHQAEKETQYF.

This clonotype was observed a few times. V gene TRBV12-3 or TRBV12-4 combines with J gene TRBJ2-2; D ambiguous. The CDR3 runs to 15 residues. Trimming left V 5 bases short and J 4 bases short, with 14 bases between. CDR3 residues: CASSPRWRGTGELFF. CDR3 nucleotide sequence: TGTGCCAGCAGTCCCCGGTGGCGCGGCACCGGGGAGCTGTTTTTT.

To note about this clonotype: This may stem from a read error, because a much larger clone lies one nucleotide away. The V gene is TRBV7-3, the J gene TRBJ2-1, with 8 bases aligning to TRBD2. This CDR3 has 12 residues. Germline V CDR1 and CDR2: SGHTA, FQGTGA. CDR3 protein: CTSSFSSGEQFF. Written as DNA, the CDR3 is TGTACCAGCAGCTTTTCTAGCGGGGAGCAGTTCTTC. Based on the CDR3 plus reference TRBV7-3 and TRBJ2-1, the full variable domain is GAGVSQTPSNKVTEKGKYVELRCDPISGHTALYWYRQSLGQGPEFLIYFQGTGAADDSGLPNDRFFAVRPEGSVSTLKIQRTERGDSAVYLCTSSFSSGEQFFGPGTRLTVL.

The chain employs TRBV10-2 and TRBJ2-5; the D gene is possibly TRBD2 (6 bases). V lost 8 bases and J lost 1, with 11 bases in between. The CDR3 totals 13 residues. Germline lookup yields CDR1 WSHSY and CDR2 SAAADI. CDR3 bases: TGCGCCAGCCGGGACTCTGTCCAAGAGACCCAGTACTTC. It translates to CASRDSVQETQYF.

This clonotype was recorded at least ten times. The chain carries TRBV11-2 and TRBJ1-5; 9 bases map to TRBD1. After removal of 6 bases from V and 6 bases from J, the junction contained 6 bases not matched to a gene. CDR1 SGHAT and CDR2 FQNNGV come from the germline V gene. The CDR3 contains 14 residues. Here the CDR3 reads CASRGQGQGQPQHF. The DNA for the CDR3 is TGTGCCAGCAGGGGACAGGGACAAGGTCAGCCCCAGCATTTT.

The sample holds many counts of this clonotype. V gene TRBV7-9 combines with J gene TRBJ2-7; 10 positions agree with TRBD2. Losses at the gene ends were 5 bases for V and 2 bases for J; bases not matched to a gene: 6. The CDR3 length is 15 residues. Germline V gene sequence: CDR1 SEHNR, CDR2 FQNEAQ (reference sequence). As DNA, the CDR3 is TGTGCCAGCAGCGAAGGACTAGCGGCCGCCTACGAGCAGTACTTC. This sequence encodes CASSEGLAAAYEQYF.

The genes are TRBV12-3 or TRBV12-4 and TRBJ1-2; TRBD1 agrees at 8 bases. This CDR3 is 14 amino acids long. V lost 5 bases and J lost 7; bases outside the gene matches: 9. CDR3 in amino acids: CASSEAWTGSGYTF. The CDR3 coding sequence is TGTGCCAGCAGTGAAGCCTGGACAGGGTCTGGCTACACCTTC.

This clonotype was picked up many times. The genes are TRBV13 and TRBJ2-1, with a tentative D call TRBD2 (6 bases). V was cut by 5 bases and J by 7 bases, with 15 bases left in between. The CDR3 spans 14 residues. Germline V lookup: CDR1 PRHDT, CDR2 FYEKMQ (reference sequence). CDR3 nucleotide sequence: TGTGCCAGCAGCGTAAGACCTGGGAGGAATGAGCAGTTCTTC. Encoded protein: CASSVRPGRNEQFF.

The chain joins TRBV7-2 to TRBJ2-5; 9 nucleotides line up with TRBD1. V was clipped by 3 bases and J by 7 bases; unmatched bases: 9. Germline loops: CDR1 SGHTA, CDR2 FQGNSA. This CDR3 comprises 15 residues. The CDR3: CASSFDRGEYLTQYF. In DNA form, the CDR3 reads TGTGCCAGCAGCTTTGACAGGGGGGAGTATTTGACCCAGTACTTC.

This sequence joins TRBV4-1 and TRBJ2-7; possible D gene TRBD2, 5 bases. The V and J ends lost 0 bases and 4 bases respectively, with 13 bases between them. The CDR3 runs 15 residues. Germline V gives CDR1 MGHRA, CDR2 YSYEKL. The CDR3 DNA sequence: TGCGCCAGCAGCCAAGAATGGGGAGAAGGTTACGAGCAGTACTTC. Amino acids: CASSQEWGEGYEQYF.

This clonotype has only one observation. This sequence joins TRBV15 and TRBJ2-4; D perhaps matches TRBD1 (5 bases). Trimming pared 0 bases from V and 0 bases from J, leaving 12 bases between. CDR3 size: 17 residues. The germline V gene encodes CDR1 LNHNV and CDR2 YYDKDF (reference sequence). The CDR3 DNA is TGTGCCACCAGCAGAGATCTTGAAGGGGCAGCCAAAAACATTCAGTACTTC. Its translation is CATSRDLEGAAKNIQYF.

On this clonotype itself: The CDR3 does not close with the conserved phenylalanine or tryptophan, likely indicating a read error. The chain couples TRBV5-1 to TRBJ2-7; weak D call: TRBD1 (5 bases). Germline V gene sequence: CDR1 SGHRS, CDR2 YFSETQ. The V and J ends lost 1 base and 3 bases respectively, with 11 bases between them. The CDR3 is made up of 14 amino acids. CDR3 sequence reads: CASSLSRELYEQYL. CDR3 coding DNA: TGCGCCAGCAGCTTGTCCAGGGAACTCTACGAGCAGTACCTC.

The chain couples TRBV28 to TRBJ1-5, with 7 bases matching TRBD1. Germline CDR1 and CDR2: MDHEN and SYDVKM. The junction had 18 bases not matched to a gene; V was cut back by 4 bases and J by 6 bases. This CDR3 region has 18 residues. The CDR3 bases are TGTGCCAGCAGTTGGGGCCCTATGAGACAGGGAGGGGGTCAGCCCCAGCATTTT. This encodes CASSWGPMRQGGGQPQHF.